Listed below are T cell receptor beta chains from one sample, sequenced in a study of blood T cells in healthy people across ages. TCRdb recomputed calls from the 5' RACE reads with MiXCR, one row per CDR3 protein. This sample yields some 1.1 million distinct CDR3 sequences, of which about two fifths are seen a single time; roughly 14% belongs to the top ten. Sequenced material: blood. These receptors all come from a man aged 18-30 years in good health. Both conserved end residues are part of each CDR3. D genes are given only for firm matches. Clone size, where shown, is once, few, many, or a class for clones that have expanded.

V,J,size,D,CDR3,DNA
TRBV7-2,TRBJ1-4,few,NA,CASSLAGVPNEKLFF,TGTGCCAGCAGCTTAGCCGGGGTGCCTAATGAAAAACTGTTTTTT
TRBV18,TRBJ1-2,NA,NA,CASSPARTNYGYTF,TGTGCCAGCTCACCAGCCAGAACCAACTATGGCTACACCTTC
TRBV20-1,TRBJ1-5,NA,NA,CSARPNRDSNQPQHF,TGCAGTGCTAGACCCAACAGGGATAGCAATCAGCCCCAGCATTTT
TRBV6-5,TRBJ2-1,NA,NA,CASNPSGGYNEQFF,TGTGCCAGCAACCCCTCCGGGGGTTACAATGAGCAGTTCTTC
TRBV20-1,TRBJ2-1,NA,NA,CSAPVYNEQFF,TGCAGTGCTCCGGTGTACAATGAGCAGTTCTTC
TRBV20-1,TRBJ2-3,NA,NA,CSARENRDGTDTQYF,TGCAGTGCTAGGGAGAACAGGGACGGCACAGATACGCAGTATTTT
TRBV4-3,TRBJ1-1,few,NA,CASSPVGLGNTEAFF,TGCGCCAGCAGCCCCGTGGGGCTAGGGAACACTGAAGCTTTCTTT
TRBV27,TRBJ2-3,few,TRBD1,CASRTRTGRDTQYF,TGTGCCAGCCGGACCCGGACAGGGAGAGATACGCAGTATTTT
TRBV19,TRBJ1-5,many,NA,CASSISVAQPQHF,TGTGCCAGTAGTATATCGGTTGCTCAGCCCCAGCATTTT
TRBV7-2,TRBJ1-4,few,NA,CASSLAPPGRSANEKLFF,TGTGCCAGCAGCTTAGCGCCCCCAGGGCGGAGCGCTAATGAAAAACTGTTTTTT
TRBV20-1,TRBJ2-5,NA,NA,CSAGDRGGARETQYF,TGCAGTGCTGGAGATCGAGGGGGGGCGAGAGAGACCCAGTACTTC
TRBV7-2,TRBJ1-1,once,NA,CASSPRLGTEAFF,TGTGCCAGCAGCCCCCGGTTAGGAACTGAAGCTTTCTTT
TRBV4-3,TRBJ1-2,NA,NA,CASARTVLANYGYTF,TGCGCCAGCGCGCGGACAGTCCTAGCTAACTATGGCTACACCTTC
TRBV6-6,TRBJ1-2,few,NA,CASSPTVLYGYTF,TGTGCCAGCAGCCCGACAGTCCTCTATGGCTACACCTTC
TRBV6-2/TRBV6-3,TRBJ2-1,NA,NA,CASRRLGGVYNEQFF,TGTGCCAGCAGACGACTCGGGGGAGTCTACAATGAGCAGTTCTTC
TRBV12-3/TRBV12-4,TRBJ2-1,few,NA,CASSPSAGRYNEQFF,TGTGCCAGCAGTCCTTCTGCGGGGAGGTACAATGAGCAGTTCTTC
TRBV24-1,TRBJ1-5,few,TRBD1,CATSDADRDQPQHF,TGTGCCACCAGTGATGCTGACAGGGATCAGCCCCAGCATTTT
TRBV6-1,TRBJ1-5,NA,TRBD1,CASRGAGQGGHLSQPQHF,TGTGCCAGCAGAGGCGCGGGACAGGGAGGACACCTTAGTCAGCCCCAGCATTTT
TRBV5-1,TRBJ2-6,NA,TRBD2,CASSFRGLAVLSGANVLTF,TGCGCCAGCAGCTTTAGGGGACTAGCGGTACTCTCTGGGGCCAACGTCCTGACTTTC
TRBV6-2/TRBV6-3,TRBJ2-7,few,TRBD1,CASSYADRGLSYEQYF,TGTGCCAGCAGTTACGCGGACAGGGGCCTCTCCTACGAGCAGTACTTC
TRBV5-6,TRBJ1-2,NA,NA,CASTRLDSYYGYTF,TGTGCCAGCACCCGGTTGGACAGCTACTATGGCTACACCTTC
TRBV6-6,TRBJ2-5,NA,NA,CASTRHQGTQYF,TGTGCCAGCACCCGACACCAAGGGACCCAGTACTTC
TRBV4-3,TRBJ1-3,NA,NA,CASSPGQLRGNTIYF,TGCGCCAGCAGCCCTGGACAGCTCCGTGGAAACACCATATATTTT